This is a list of T cell receptor beta chains from one sample in a study of blood T cell repertoires in COVID-19. TCRdb's copy holds only in-frame clones and misses some; the assay was immunoSEQ multiplex PCR. The sample lists about 320,000 clones, roughly 85% occurring once. The sample comprised peripheral blood. The origin of the receptors is a human donor in a cohort sampled during active COVID-19. The CDR3 runs from the conserved cysteine through the conserved F or W.

j_call	v_call	cdr3_aa
TRBJ2-5	TRBV24-1	CATSETSGGAETQYF
TRBJ2-1	TRBV19	CASTNSPGGHNEQFF
TRBJ1-5	TRBV5-6	CASSFTDSRGNQPQHF
TRBJ1-2	TRBV7-9	CAKPGQNYGYTF
TRBJ2-3	TRBV27	CASTPGGGSDTQYF
TRBJ1-5	TRBV6-5	CASLGGRSNQPQHF
TRBJ1-2	TRBV18	CASSQQRGGIISTNYGYTF
TRBJ1-1	TRBV14	CASSQGGWNTEAFF
TRBJ1-6	TRBV5-4	CASSRDTTNSPLHF
TRBJ1-2	TRBV5-1	CASSEMNRGGYGYTF
TRBJ1-1	TRBV2	CASSEKREAFF
TRBJ1-3	TRBV6-5	CASKSPGHRNTIYF
TRBJ1-4	TRBV9	CASNEEGKGNEELFF
TRBJ1-5	TRBV2	CASKRGNRNQPQHF
TRBJ2-1	TRBV18	CASSLLAGKSSYNEQFF
TRBJ2-2	TRBV13	CASSGRQIPGELFF
TRBJ2-7	TRBV7-9	CASSLQGPDYEQYF
TRBJ1-2	TRBV19	CASSGGTGPNYGYTF
TRBJ2-7	TRBV10-1	CASKRTGRSYEQYF
TRBJ1-2	TRBV5-4	CASSLGGTAYGYTF
TRBJ1-1	TRBV29-1	CSVAKGMNTEAFF
TRBJ1-2	TRBV28	CASSLSKGQGGYTF
TRBJ2-7	TRBV30	CAWTMGQYEQYF
TRBJ2-3	TRBV2	CASSGLADGTQYF
TRBJ1-2	TRBV10-3	CAISKEAYGYTF
TRBJ1-5	TRBV24-1	CATSETGEYQPQHF
TRBJ2-5	TRBV6-4	CASSVNVEETQYF
TRBJ1-1	TRBV12-3/TRBV12-4	CASSHNRGTEAFF
TRBJ2-7	TRBV19	CASSPMGQGAGEQYF
TRBJ2-1	TRBV25-1	CASSAHGSNNEQFF
TRBJ2-7	TRBV12-3/TRBV12-4	CASSFSRVYEQYF
TRBJ2-3	TRBV6-1	CASSELRTGGGDTQYF
TRBJ1-1	TRBV6-5	CASRDRDAEAFF
TRBJ1-1	TRBV4-1	CASSLSTRPGTEAFF
TRBJ1-6	TRBV7-9	CASSPAGQGDSPLHF
TRBJ2-3	TRBV18	CASSPDRGSTTDTQYF
TRBJ2-7	TRBV27	CASSPPGTGGEQYF
TRBJ1-2	TRBV30	CAWKLRGYYGYTF